What follows are 19 T cell receptor beta chains derived from one specimen sequenced in a study of cytomegalovirus exposure and HLA in healthy donors. Some clones are missing from TCRdb's copy, which holds only in-frame ones; the method was immunoSEQ multiplex PCR. The table includes about 130,000 clones, 70% to 85% detected once. Sequencing was carried out using PBMCs. The receptor set was obtained from a man aged 25 to 45 in good health and CMV-seropositive.

This chain connects TRBV5-1 to TRBJ1-1; 9 bases match TRBD1. V was clipped by 3 bases and J by 3 bases; unmatched bases: 6. Germline V lookup: CDR1 SGHRS, CDR2 YFSETQ. The CDR3 runs 15 residues. CDR3: CASSSQGARDTEAFF. CDR3 sequence (DNA): TGCGCCAGCAGCTCACAGGGGGCGCGAGACACTGAAGCTTTCTTT.

This rearrangement joins TRBV5-1 to TRBJ1-3; TRBD1 is a possible D gene (6 bases). This CDR3 has 16 amino acids. CDR1 is SGHRS, CDR2 YFSETQ, per germline. V lost 0 bases to trimming and J lost 1 base, with 11 bases between them. This CDR3 reads CASSLEGGGSGNTIYF. The CDR3 DNA sequence: TGCGCCAGCAGCTTGGAGGGAGGGGGATCTGGAAACACCATATATTTT.

The chain uses TRBV5-8 and TRBJ2-7; the D gene is possibly TRBD1 (6 bases). From germline, CDR1 is SGHTS and CDR2 YDEGEE. The CDR3 is 15 amino acids. V was clipped by 5 bases and J by 1 base, with 16 bases between them. DNA for the CDR3: TGTGCCAGCAGGGCCCGACAGGCGCCTTCCTACGAGCAGTACTTC. This codes for CASRARQAPSYEQYF.

This chain uses TRBV10-3 with TRBJ1-5; no reliable D call. Germline V gene sequence: CDR1 ENHRY, CDR2 SYGVKD. The CDR3 loop spans 13 amino acids. Deletions cut 0 bases from V and 16 bases from J, with 16 bases between. The CDR3 sequence is CAISESIPPLYHF. In DNA, the CDR3 is TGTGCCATCAGTGAGTCGATACCACCACTTTACCATTTT.

V usage is TRBV5-1 and J usage is TRBJ2-7; 9 bases map to TRBD1. With 5 bases clipped from V and 4 bases from J, the junction kept 7 bases outside the gene matches. Germline CDR1 reads SGHRS; CDR2 reads YFSETQ. The CDR3 sequence is 14 residues long. This CDR3 is CASRPGQGSYEQYF. The CDR3 coding sequence is TGCGCCAGCAGACCGGGACAGGGATCGTACGAGCAGTACTTC.

This clone was detected a few times. J is TRBJ2-7 and V is TRBV27, with 8 positions matching TRBD2. After removal of 5 bases from V and 7 bases from J, the junction contained 16 bases not matched to a gene. This CDR3 is built from 16 residues. Looked up from germline, CDR1 is MNHEY and CDR2 is SMNVEV (reference sequence). In nucleotides, the CDR3 is TGTGCCAGCAGTCCCAGTGCGGGGGGCCGGGAGGTGGAGCAGTACTTC. The encoded protein is CASSPSAGGREVEQYF.

The V call is TRBV5-6, the J call TRBJ1-5; TRBD1 aligns across 7 bases. The CDR3 runs 16 residues. The V and J ends lost 0 bases and 0 bases, in that order; junction bases with no gene match: 3. CDR1 is SGHDT and CDR2 is YYEEEE in the germline V gene. The DNA for the CDR3 is TGTGCCAGCAGCTTGGGGGGACAGACTAGCAATCAGCCCCAGCATTTT. Encoded protein: CASSLGGQTSNQPQHF. The whole variable domain, remainder taken from reference TRBV5-6 and TRBJ1-5, is DAGVTQSPTHLIKTRGQQVTLRCSPKSGHDTVSWYQQALGQGPQFIFQYYEEEERQRGNFPDRFSGHQFPNYSSELNVNALLLGDSALYLCASSLGGQTSNQPQHFGDGTRLSIL.

The genes are TRBV5-4 and TRBJ2-1; TRBD2 matches 10 bases. The junction had 11 bases not matched to a gene; V was cut back by 1 base and J by 16 bases. From germline, CDR1 is SGHNT and CDR2 YYREEE (reference sequence). This CDR3 comprises 14 residues. The CDR3 loop reads CASSLNQGLASPFF. The CDR3 nucleotides are TGTGCCAGCAGCTTGAATCAGGGACTAGCGTCGCCTTTCTTC.

V and J are TRBV6-6 and TRBJ2-5; TRBD1 matches 9 bases. Per the germline V gene, CDR1 is MNHNY and CDR2 is SVGAGI (reference sequence). The CDR3 is 15 residues long. Unmatched junction bases numbered 5, after V lost 2 bases and J lost 4 bases. CDR3 in amino acids: CASSYRDRAGETQYF. The CDR3 DNA follows: TGTGCCAGCAGTTACCGGGACAGGGCAGGAGAGACCCAGTACTTC.

The rearrangement uses TRBV5-4 and TRBJ2-3; a weak D match, TRBD2 (5 bases). Looked up from germline, CDR1 is SGHNT and CDR2 is YYREEE (reference sequence). V was pared by 1 base and J by 1 base, with 16 bases between. This CDR3 has 17 amino acids. DNA of the CDR3: TGTGCCAGCAGCTTGCTAGGGAGTTACCTCCGCACAGATACGCAGTATTTT. This translates into CASSLLGSYLRTDTQYF.

On this clone itself: The sample carries other DNA sequences with the same CDR3. This chain links TRBV5-1 with TRBJ2-7; the D gene is possibly TRBD1 (6 bases). V dropped 2 bases and J dropped 2 bases, with 8 bases sitting between them. CDR1 is SGHRS, CDR2 YFSETQ, per germline. The CDR3 contains 13 residues. CDR3 residues: CASSFGGTYEQYF. DNA of the CDR3: TGCGCCAGCAGCTTTGGGGGCACCTACGAGCAGTACTTC.

The J gene is TRBJ1-2, the V gene TRBV5-6; the D gene is possibly TRBD1 (6 bases). V was cut by 4 bases and J by 7 bases, with 14 bases left in between. The CDR3 runs 13 residues. Germline CDR1 SGHDT, CDR2 YYEEEE. The CDR3 nucleotides are TGTGCCAGCAGCCTACAGGGAAAGCGTGGCTACACCTTC. Protein: CASSLQGKRGYTF.

The chain uses TRBV5-1 and TRBJ1-1; D is uncertain. The CDR3 spans 15 residues. Germline assignment: CDR1 SGHRS and CDR2 YFSETQ. V lost 6 bases to trimming and J lost 1 base, with 16 bases between them. CDR3: CASNLHSEGNTEAFF. CDR3 sequence (DNA): TGCGCCAGCAACCTCCATTCAGAGGGGAACACTGAAGCTTTCTTT.

The genes are TRBV6-1 and TRBJ2-7; 8 bases agree with TRBD1. Per the germline V gene, CDR1 is MNHNS and CDR2 is SASEGT. The CDR3 length is 10 residues. As DNA, the CDR3 is TGTAACAGGGGGGAGTACGAGCAGTACTTC. Encoded protein: CNRGEYEQYF.

Only a few counts were recorded for this clone. This chain uses TRBV6-4 with TRBJ1-1, with TRBD1 as a possible D gene (5 bases). CDR1 and CDR2 (germline): MRHNA, SNTAGT. This CDR3 region has 14 residues. Trimming removed 4 bases at V and 0 bases at J, with 9 bases between. CDR3 coding DNA: TGTGCCAGCAGTGTGACAGCTATGAACACTGAAGCTTTCTTT. As protein: CASSVTAMNTEAFF.

The V call is TRBV5-4, the J call TRBJ1-1, with 12 positions matching TRBD1. The CDR3 loop spans 17 amino acids. Germline assignment: CDR1 SGHNT and CDR2 YYREEE (reference sequence). Trimming at V came to 4 bases and at J to 6 bases, leaving 13 bases not matched to a gene. The CDR3 coding sequence is TGTGCCAGCAGCGCCCCCGGGACAGGGGGCAATGGTGCTGAAGCTTTCTTT. Amino acids: CASSAPGTGGNGAEAFF.

The chain employs TRBV5-4 and TRBJ1-3, with D hard to call. The CDR3 has 14 amino acids. V was cut by 4 bases and J by 0 bases, with 8 bases left in between. Germline V CDR1 and CDR2: SGHNT, YYREEE (reference sequence). In DNA, the CDR3 is TGTGCCAGCAGCCGTGGGAGCTCTGGAAACACCATATATTTT. The encoded protein is CASSRGSSGNTIYF.

The chain has TRBV6-5 and TRBJ2-1; 10 bases fit TRBD2. Germline V gives CDR1 MNHEY, CDR2 SVGAGI. The trim removed 7 bases at V and 7 bases at J, leaving 7 bases unmatched. The CDR3 sequence is 14 residues long. The CDR3 loop reads CASNPAGGKNEQFF. As DNA, the CDR3 is TGTGCCAGCAACCCAGCGGGAGGGAAGAATGAGCAGTTCTTC.

The chain joins TRBV6-4 to TRBJ1-1; the D gene is possibly TRBD1 (5 bases). The CDR3 runs to 13 residues. Trimming pared 6 bases from V and 1 base from J, leaving 9 bases between. Germline lookup yields CDR1 MRHNA and CDR2 SNTAGT. CDR3 sequence (DNA): TGTGCCAGCAGGGGAGGGACGAACACTGAAGCTTTCTTT. Residues: CASRGGTNTEAFF.